Listed below are T cell receptor beta chains from one sample, sequenced in a study of blood T cell repertoires in COVID-19. Libraries were prepared by immunoSEQ multiplex PCR; TCRdb keeps only in-frame clonotypes and omits some of them. The sample shows under 100,000 clones, roughly three quarters of them seen only once. The sequenced material came from peripheral blood. The source is a man in his 60s with COVID-19, enrolled during active disease. Each CDR3 is given with its conserved first and last residue. A D gene is named only where the DNA matches it firmly.

j_call: TRBJ1-2; d_call: NA; v_call: TRBV10-3; cdr3_aa: CAISARREHGYTF
j_call: TRBJ1-2; d_call: NA; v_call: TRBV19; cdr3_aa: CASSIEGTEGGYTF
j_call: TRBJ1-3; d_call: NA; v_call: TRBV2; cdr3_aa: CASSVGGSGNTIYF
j_call: TRBJ1-2; d_call: NA; v_call: TRBV5-5; cdr3_aa: CASSSAGGVDYGYTF
j_call: TRBJ2-2; d_call: NA; v_call: TRBV6-5; cdr3_aa: CASSYSEQGLTGELFF
j_call: TRBJ2-7; d_call: NA; v_call: TRBV7-3; cdr3_aa: CASSPRVGEQYF
j_call: TRBJ1-4; d_call: TRBD1; v_call: TRBV25-1; cdr3_aa: CASRQGNNEKLFF
j_call: TRBJ2-3; d_call: TRBD1; v_call: TRBV18; cdr3_aa: CASSRRSGQGTDTQYF
j_call: TRBJ2-3; d_call: NA; v_call: TRBV11-3; cdr3_aa: CASSFGSTQYF
j_call: TRBJ2-2; d_call: TRBD2; v_call: TRBV5-4; cdr3_aa: CASSLSGGNTGELFF
j_call: TRBJ2-1; d_call: TRBD2; v_call: TRBV5-4; cdr3_aa: CASSSRGGAAYNEQFF
j_call: TRBJ2-7; d_call: NA; v_call: TRBV7-2; cdr3_aa: CASSLARDIVYEQYF
j_call: TRBJ2-7; d_call: NA; v_call: TRBV3-1/TRBV3-2; cdr3_aa: CASSLSPGAYEQYF
j_call: TRBJ1-2; d_call: NA; v_call: TRBV7-9; cdr3_aa: CASSNNRNRRGGYTF
j_call: TRBJ1-5; d_call: TRBD1; v_call: TRBV6-5; cdr3_aa: CASRPKDRANQPQHF
j_call: TRBJ1-5; d_call: TRBD1; v_call: TRBV19; cdr3_aa: CASSSEQGARSNQPQHF
j_call: TRBJ1-4; d_call: NA; v_call: TRBV5-4; cdr3_aa: CASSGGGHNEKLFF
j_call: TRBJ1-6; d_call: NA; v_call: TRBV11-3; cdr3_aa: CASSEERTNYNSPLHF
j_call: TRBJ1-5; d_call: NA; v_call: TRBV15; cdr3_aa: CATSRDRVTGLQPQHF
j_call: TRBJ1-4; d_call: TRBD1; v_call: TRBV2; cdr3_aa: CASKGDRGFRANEKLFF
j_call: TRBJ2-3; d_call: NA; v_call: TRBV12-3/TRBV12-4; cdr3_aa: CASSSKSTQYF
j_call: TRBJ1-5; d_call: NA; v_call: TRBV18; cdr3_aa: CASSPTPNSNQPQHF
j_call: TRBJ1-1; d_call: NA; v_call: TRBV29-1; cdr3_aa: CSVSRGMNTEAFF
j_call: TRBJ1-5; d_call: TRBD1; v_call: TRBV6-5; cdr3_aa: CATGQVNQPQHF
j_call: TRBJ2-7; d_call: NA; v_call: TRBV6-1; cdr3_aa: CASSEEERRGGSYEQYF
j_call: TRBJ2-1; d_call: NA; v_call: TRBV2; cdr3_aa: CASSEPTGPQGEQFF
j_call: TRBJ1-6; d_call: TRBD1; v_call: TRBV4-1; cdr3_aa: CASSHPTGGNNSPLHF
j_call: TRBJ2-7; d_call: TRBD1; v_call: TRBV6-5; cdr3_aa: CASSPYRGYEQYF
j_call: TRBJ2-1; d_call: NA; v_call: TRBV5-4; cdr3_aa: CASSTDLADEQFF
j_call: TRBJ1-4; d_call: NA; v_call: TRBV2; cdr3_aa: CASRWSGSNEKLFF
j_call: TRBJ2-1; d_call: TRBD2; v_call: TRBV15; cdr3_aa: CATSRDPERGAEQFF
j_call: TRBJ1-4; d_call: NA; v_call: TRBV19; cdr3_aa: CASSIYRAPTNEKLFF
j_call: TRBJ2-6; d_call: TRBD1; v_call: TRBV27; cdr3_aa: CASSLSGTGGPSGANVLTF
j_call: TRBJ2-6; d_call: NA; v_call: TRBV7-2; cdr3_aa: CASSLILTSSGANVLTF
j_call: TRBJ1-4; d_call: NA; v_call: TRBV3-1/TRBV3-2; cdr3_aa: CASSQGVVPNEKLFF
j_call: TRBJ1-1; d_call: NA; v_call: TRBV5-6; cdr3_aa: CASSSYSPTSTEAFF
j_call: TRBJ2-2; d_call: NA; v_call: TRBV11-3; cdr3_aa: CASSLGGVGTGELFF
j_call: TRBJ2-3; d_call: NA; v_call: TRBV27; cdr3_aa: CASSPPEVDTQYF
j_call: TRBJ1-1; d_call: TRBD1; v_call: TRBV9; cdr3_aa: CASSQGTVGTEAFF
j_call: TRBJ2-3; d_call: NA; v_call: TRBV14; cdr3_aa: CASSSGDSSTDTQYF
j_call: TRBJ2-2; d_call: NA; v_call: TRBV5-5; cdr3_aa: CASSLGAGPNTGELFF
j_call: TRBJ1-1; d_call: NA; v_call: TRBV7-3; cdr3_aa: CASSSNRNTEAFF
j_call: TRBJ1-5; d_call: NA; v_call: TRBV7-2; cdr3_aa: CASTQGRGNQPQHF
j_call: TRBJ2-1; d_call: NA; v_call: TRBV11-2; cdr3_aa: CASSRTRNEQFF
j_call: TRBJ2-3; d_call: NA; v_call: TRBV5-1; cdr3_aa: CASSLEEWGTTDTQYF
j_call: TRBJ2-5; d_call: TRBD1; v_call: TRBV7-2; cdr3_aa: CASSPGQIQETQYF
j_call: TRBJ2-7; d_call: NA; v_call: TRBV9; cdr3_aa: CASSVGVSETYEQYF